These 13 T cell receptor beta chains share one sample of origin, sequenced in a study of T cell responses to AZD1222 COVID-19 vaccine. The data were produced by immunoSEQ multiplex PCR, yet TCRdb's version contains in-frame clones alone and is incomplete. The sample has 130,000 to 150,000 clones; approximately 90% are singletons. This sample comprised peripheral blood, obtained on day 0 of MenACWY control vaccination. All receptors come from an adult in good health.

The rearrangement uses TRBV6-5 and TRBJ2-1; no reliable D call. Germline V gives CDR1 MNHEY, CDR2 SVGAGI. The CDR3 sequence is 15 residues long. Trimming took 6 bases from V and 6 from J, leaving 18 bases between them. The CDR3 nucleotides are TGTGCCAGCAGCCTAAACCCACAGTCCCTCAATGAGCAGTTCTTC. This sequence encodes CASSLNPQSLNEQFF.

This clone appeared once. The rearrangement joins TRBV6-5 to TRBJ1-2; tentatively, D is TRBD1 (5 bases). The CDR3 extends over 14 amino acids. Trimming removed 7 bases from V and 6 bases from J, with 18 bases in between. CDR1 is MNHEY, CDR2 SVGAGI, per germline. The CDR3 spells CASTLFGGVNGYTF. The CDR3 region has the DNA TGTGCCAGCACCCTTTTCGGGGGGGTAAATGGCTACACCTTC.

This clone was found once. The CDR3 DNA reads TGTGCCAGCAGCCAAGAGGGGGGGGGCAATGAAAAACTGTTTTTT. This sequence encodes CASSQEGGGNEKLFF. This chain links TRBV3-1 (or the pseudogene TRBV3-2) with TRBJ1-4; possible D gene TRBD1, 6 bases. With 0 bases removed from V and 5 bases from J, the gap between germline ends came to 10 bases. The CDR3 sequence is 15 residues long. Germline V lookup: CDR1 LGHDT, CDR2 YNNKEL (reference sequence).

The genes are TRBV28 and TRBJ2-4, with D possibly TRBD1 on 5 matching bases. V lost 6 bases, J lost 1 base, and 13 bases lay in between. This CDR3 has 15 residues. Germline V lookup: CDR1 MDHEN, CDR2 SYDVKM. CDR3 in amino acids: CASSRLSGAKNIQYF. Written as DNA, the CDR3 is TGTGCCAGCAGCCGGTTATCAGGGGCCAAAAACATTCAGTACTTC.

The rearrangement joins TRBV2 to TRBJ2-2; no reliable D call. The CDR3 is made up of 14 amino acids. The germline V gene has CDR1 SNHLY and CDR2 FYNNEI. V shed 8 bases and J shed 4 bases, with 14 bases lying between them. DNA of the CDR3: TGTGCCAGCGGGAACTATTATGTCACCGGGGAGCTGTTTTTT. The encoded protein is CASGNYYVTGELFF.

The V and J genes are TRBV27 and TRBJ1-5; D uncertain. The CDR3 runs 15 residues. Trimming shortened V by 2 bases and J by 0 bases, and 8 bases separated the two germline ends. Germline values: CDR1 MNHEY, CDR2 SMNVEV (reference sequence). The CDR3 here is CASSLNSLSNQPQHF. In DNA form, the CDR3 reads TGTGCCAGCAGTTTAAACAGCCTTAGCAATCAGCCCCAGCATTTT.

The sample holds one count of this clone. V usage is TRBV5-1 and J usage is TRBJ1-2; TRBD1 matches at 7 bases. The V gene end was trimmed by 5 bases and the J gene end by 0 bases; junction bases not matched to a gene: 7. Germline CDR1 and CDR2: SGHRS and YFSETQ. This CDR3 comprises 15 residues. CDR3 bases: TGCGCCAGCAGAGCACTGACAGGGTCTAACTATGGCTACACCTTC. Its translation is CASRALTGSNYGYTF.

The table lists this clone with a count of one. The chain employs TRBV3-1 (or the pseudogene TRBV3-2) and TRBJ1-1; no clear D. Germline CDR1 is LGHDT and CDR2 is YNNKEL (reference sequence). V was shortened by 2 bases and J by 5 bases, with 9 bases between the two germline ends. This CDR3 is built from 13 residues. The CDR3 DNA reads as TGTGCCAGCAGCCAAAAGGGAGGTACTGAAGCTTTCTTT. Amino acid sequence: CASSQKGGTEAFF.

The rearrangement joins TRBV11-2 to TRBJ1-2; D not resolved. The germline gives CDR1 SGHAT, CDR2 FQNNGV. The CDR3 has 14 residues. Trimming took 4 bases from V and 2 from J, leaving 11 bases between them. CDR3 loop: CASSSVVGNYGYTF. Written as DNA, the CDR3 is TGTGCCAGCAGCTCGGTCGTGGGGAACTATGGCTACACCTTC.

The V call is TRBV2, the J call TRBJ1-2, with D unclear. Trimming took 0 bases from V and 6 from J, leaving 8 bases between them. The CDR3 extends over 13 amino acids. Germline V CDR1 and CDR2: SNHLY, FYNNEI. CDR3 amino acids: CASSEAKWDGYTF. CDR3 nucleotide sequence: TGTGCCAGCAGTGAAGCTAAGTGGGATGGCTACACCTTC.

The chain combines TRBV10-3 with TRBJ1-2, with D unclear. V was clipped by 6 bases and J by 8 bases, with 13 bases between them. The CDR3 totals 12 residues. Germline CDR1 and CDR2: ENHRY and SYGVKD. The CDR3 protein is CAISLQSYGYTF. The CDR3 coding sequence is TGTGCCATCAGCCTTCAGTCTTACGGCTACACCTTC.

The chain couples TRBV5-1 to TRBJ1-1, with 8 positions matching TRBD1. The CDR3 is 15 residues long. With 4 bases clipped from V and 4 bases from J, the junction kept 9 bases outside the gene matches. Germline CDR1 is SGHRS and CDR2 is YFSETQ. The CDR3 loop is CASSAGTGGGTEAFF. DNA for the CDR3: TGCGCCAGCAGCGCCGGGACAGGTGGTGGCACTGAAGCTTTCTTT. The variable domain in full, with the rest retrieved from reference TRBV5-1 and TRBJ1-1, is KAGVTQTPRYLIKTRGQQVTLSCSPISGHRSVSWYQQTPGQGLQFLFEYFSETQRNKGNFPGRFSGRQFSNSRSEMNVSTLELGDSALYLCASSAGTGGGTEAFFGQGTRLTVV.

CDR3 sequence: CASSSRDRRVSNQPQHF. For the CDR3, the DNA is TGTGCCAGCAGTTCCCGGGACAGGCGGGTTAGCAATCAGCCCCAGCATTTT. This rearrangement joins TRBV6-2 or TRBV6-3 to TRBJ1-5; 8 bases are shared with TRBD1. The V segment lost 4 bases and the J segment 0 bases; nucleotides outside the gene matches: 8. The germline V gene encodes CDR1 MNHEY and CDR2 SVGEGT. The CDR3 is 17 residues long.